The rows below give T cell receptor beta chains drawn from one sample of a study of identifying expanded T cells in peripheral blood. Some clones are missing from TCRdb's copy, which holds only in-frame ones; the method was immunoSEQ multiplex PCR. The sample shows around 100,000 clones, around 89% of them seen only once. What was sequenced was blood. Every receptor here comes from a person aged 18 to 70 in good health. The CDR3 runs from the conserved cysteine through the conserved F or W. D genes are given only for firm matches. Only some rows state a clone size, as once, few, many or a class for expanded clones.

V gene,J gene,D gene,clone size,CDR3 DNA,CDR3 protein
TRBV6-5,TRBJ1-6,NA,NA,TGTGCCGCCAACTTACGCCTCGGGCTAAATTCACCCCTCCACTTT,CAANLRLGLNSPLHF
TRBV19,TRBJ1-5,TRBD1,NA,TGTGCCAGTAGTACCTGGGACAGCCGAGGGGATCAGCCCCAGCATTTT,CASSTWDSRGDQPQHF
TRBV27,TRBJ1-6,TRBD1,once,TGTGCCAGCAGTTTGATTGCTTGGGACAGGGGGCCGAATTCACCCCTCCACTTT,CASSLIAWDRGPNSPLHF
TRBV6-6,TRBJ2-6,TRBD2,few,TGTGCCAGCAGTCCCCCGGGGGGTTCGACCAACGTCCTGACTTTC,CASSPPGGSTNVLTF
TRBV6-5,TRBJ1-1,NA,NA,TGTGCCAGCAGTTACAATGGGGCGTTCGGGAACACTGAAGCTTTCTTT,CASSYNGAFGNTEAFF
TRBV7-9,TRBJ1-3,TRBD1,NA,TGTGCCAGCAGCTTCACAGGGGGGGACACCATATATTTT,CASSFTGGDTIYF
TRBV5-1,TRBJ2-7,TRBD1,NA,TGCGCCAGCAGTTCTCGGCCGACAGGGTTCTCCTACGAGCAGTACTTC,CASSSRPTGFSYEQYF
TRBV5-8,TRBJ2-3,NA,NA,TGTGCCAGCAGCTCACAGGGAAAGGGTCCAGATACGCAGTATTTT,CASSSQGKGPDTQYF
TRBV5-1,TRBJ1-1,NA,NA,TGCGCCAGCGGCTGGGATCCCTCACGGATGAACACTGAAGCTTTCTTT,CASGWDPSRMNTEAFF
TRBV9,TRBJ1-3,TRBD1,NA,TGTGCCAGCAGCGTAGATCGGACAGGGGCCGGAAACACCATATATTTT,CASSVDRTGAGNTIYF
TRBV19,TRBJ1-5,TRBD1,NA,TGTGCCAGTAGAAGGGGGCTAATCCTTGGGAATCAGCCCCAGCATTTT,CASRRGLILGNQPQHF
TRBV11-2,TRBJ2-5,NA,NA,TGTGCCAGCAGCTTCAATGCTGAGACCCAGTACTTC,CASSFNAETQYF
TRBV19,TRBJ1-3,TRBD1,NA,TGTGCCAGTAGTTCGACAGGGTCTGGAAACACCATATATTTT,CASSSTGSGNTIYF
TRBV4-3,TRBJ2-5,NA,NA,TGCGCCAGCAGCCAAGGACTGGCGTACCAAGAGACCCAGTACTTC,CASSQGLAYQETQYF
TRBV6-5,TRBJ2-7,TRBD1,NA,TGTGCCAGCAGTTACGCTACAGGGGTCGAGCAGTACTTC,CASSYATGVEQYF
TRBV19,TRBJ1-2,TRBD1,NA,TGTGCCAGTAGTTATACAAGGGGGCTGGAGTATGGCTACACCTTC,CASSYTRGLEYGYTF
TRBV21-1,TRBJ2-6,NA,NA,NA,CASSTADRGGSGVGSGANVLTF
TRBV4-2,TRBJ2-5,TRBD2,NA,TGTGCCAGCAGCCAAGCCTCTTGGGTGGGGCGGGGGATCCCGGGGGGCCAAGAGACCCAGTACTTC,CASSQASWVGRGIPGGQETQYF
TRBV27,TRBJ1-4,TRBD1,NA,TGTGCCAGCAGGGAACAGGGGGTTACAACTAATGAAAAACTGTTTTTT,CASREQGVTTNEKLFF
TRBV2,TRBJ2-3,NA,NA,TGTGCCAGCAGAACAGACGGAGAGCTTGGGAGCACAGATACGCAGTATTTT,CASRTDGELGSTDTQYF
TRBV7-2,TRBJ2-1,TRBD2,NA,TGTGCCAGCAGCTTGACTAGCGCCTACAATGAGCAGTTCTTC,CASSLTSAYNEQFF
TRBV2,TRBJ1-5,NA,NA,TGTGCCAGCAATAATCAGGGGCTTAGCAATCAGCCCCAGCATTTT,CASNNQGLSNQPQHF